A single sample gave rise to the 21 T cell receptor beta chains below, sequenced in a study of post-analysis software for immune sequencing data. No antigen has been identified for these receptors. The library was made from cDNA and included unique molecular identifiers. MiXCR was run by TCRdb on the PCR reads, yielding one entry per CDR3 protein. The sample holds roughly 200,000 distinct CDR3 sequences; 29% are singletons and the top ten take around 3.2%. Broader study findings: When patients were compared with controls, a handful of TRBV segments were more frequent, TRBV5-6, TRBV5-1 and TRBV20-1 among them.

Sequencing was done on a sample of blood. The receptors shown here come from a girl aged 2-17 years with multiple sclerosis.

Of note for this clonotype: A read error is possible here, since a much larger clone lies one base away. The V and J genes are TRBV12-3 or TRBV12-4 and TRBJ2-3; 12 nucleotides line up with TRBD2. The CDR3 runs 16 residues. CDR3 sequence reads: CASSPTSGGRADTEYF. CDR3 coding DNA: TGTGCCAGCAGTCCGACTAGCGGGGGACGTGCAGATACGGAGTATTTT.

In its sample, this clonotype was seen many times. The chain combines TRBV18 with TRBJ1-1; D is possibly TRBD1 (5 bases). The V end was cut by 3 bases, the J end by 2 bases, with 10 bases between. This CDR3 contains 14 residues. Germline CDR1 KGHSH, CDR2 LQKENI. Written as DNA, the CDR3 is TGTGCCAGCTCACCGGACACGTTAAACACTGAAGCTTTCTTT. This codes for CASSPDTLNTEAFF.

The chain carries TRBV2 and TRBJ2-3; 8 bases map to TRBD1. Germline trimming cut 6 bases from V and 4 bases from J; bases unmatched to any gene: 6. The V gene's germline CDR1 is SNHLY and CDR2 FYNNEI. The CDR3 is 14 residues long. CDR3 loop: CASRAGGEADTQYF. CDR3 nucleotide sequence: TGTGCCAGCAGGGCAGGGGGCGAAGCAGATACGCAGTATTTT. Full variable domain (remainder filled in from reference TRBV2 and TRBJ2-3): EPEVTQTPSHQVTQMGQEVILRCVPISNHLYFYWYRQILGQKVEFLVSFYNNEISEKSEIFDDQFSVERPDGSNFTLKIRSTKLEDSAMYFCASRAGGEADTQYFGPGTRLTVL.

There are many counts of this clonotype. In DNA, the CDR3 is TGTGCCACTATCTCCGTGACTAGCGCTTCCAATGAGCAGTTCTTC. Its translation is CATISVTSASNEQFF. The genes are TRBV6-2 or TRBV6-3 and TRBJ2-1; 8 bases are a match to TRBD2. Germline V gene data show CDR1 as MNHEY and CDR2 as SVGEGT. This CDR3 has 15 residues. V lost 10 bases to trimming and J lost 6 bases; unmatched junction nucleotides: 14.

This clonotype was seen repeatedly, ten times or more. CDR3 loop: CASGSGQGGDRGYTF. In nucleotides, the CDR3 is TGTGCTAGTGGTTCTGGACAGGGGGGAGATCGAGGCTACACCTTC. This rearrangement joins TRBV12-5 to TRBJ1-2, with TRBD1 identical over 10 bases. This CDR3 is built from 15 residues. J lost 8 bases, V lost 4 bases, and 10 bases had no gene match. Germline V gene lookup returns CDR1 LGHNT and CDR2 FRNRAP.

Notes on this clonotype: This may be a read error, as it is one base from a much larger clone. The chain carries TRBV28 and TRBJ1-1; D ambiguous. The CDR3 is made up of 12 amino acids. Trimming left V 5 bases short and J 4 bases short, with 8 bases between. From germline, CDR1 is MDHEN and CDR2 SYDVKM. The CDR3 here is CASSRLVTEAFF. CDR3 bases: TGTGCCAGCAGTCGCCTCGTCACTGAAGCTTTCTTT.

The V and J genes are TRBV29-1 and TRBJ1-1; no clear D. CDR1 SQVTM and CDR2 ANQGSEA come from the germline V gene. The CDR3 length is 16 residues. Deletions cut 4 bases from V and 0 bases from J, with 18 bases between. In DNA form, the CDR3 reads TGCAGCGTTGTACCGGTCCGCTCCTCAATGAACACTGAAGCTTTCTTT. This sequence encodes CSVVPVRSSMNTEAFF.

This clonotype was observed at least ten times. The rearrangement links TRBV7-2 to TRBJ1-2; D ambiguous. Trimming cost V 1 base and J 4 bases, with 13 bases left between them. CDR3 length: 15 residues. CDR1 is SGHTA and CDR2 is FQGNSA in the germline V gene. The DNA for the CDR3 is TGTGCCAGCAGCTTAGGGGCCCGGCAGGCCTATGGCTACACCTTC. It is translated as CASSLGARQAYGYTF.

This clonotype has ten or more counts. The chain links TRBV12-3 or TRBV12-4 to TRBJ2-1; either TRBD1 or TRBD2 may supply D (5 bases each). The CDR3 sequence is 13 residues long. Trimming stripped 9 bases from V and 4 bases from J, with 13 bases between. CDR3 loop: CASAPGPYNEQFF. The DNA of the CDR3 is TGTGCCAGTGCACCGGGGCCTTACAATGAGCAGTTCTTC.

The table lists this clonotype with many counts. The chain combines TRBV29-1 with TRBJ2-1; D may match TRBD1 or TRBD2 (5 bases each). V lost 3 bases and J lost 10, with 19 bases in between. CDR1 is SQVTM, CDR2 ANQGSEA, per germline. This CDR3 region has 14 residues. The CDR3 DNA follows: TGCAGCGTTGATGAGGGGAATCACCTCACCGAGCAGTTCTTC. It encodes CSVDEGNHLTEQFF.

This clonotype was detected ten times or more. The CDR3 bases are TGTGCCATCAGTGAACCATCACTAGCGGGAGAGTACGAGCAGTACTTC. Encoded protein: CAISEPSLAGEYEQYF. The J gene is TRBJ2-7, the V gene TRBV10-3; 11 positions match TRBD2. This CDR3 spans 16 amino acids. The germline V gene encodes CDR1 ENHRY and CDR2 SYGVKD. V lost 3 bases to trimming and J lost 4 bases; unmatched junction nucleotides: 8.

The chain combines TRBV7-9 with TRBJ1-1; D is possibly TRBD1 (5 bases). Germline V CDR1 and CDR2: SEHNR, FQNEAQ (reference sequence). This CDR3 has 13 amino acids. Trimming pared 7 bases from V and 5 bases from J, leaving 14 bases between. The CDR3 coding sequence is TGTGCCAGCACCCCCCCGGGGGGGACTGAAGCTTTCTTT. Residues: CASTPPGGTEAFF.

This clonotype has more than one count but fewer than ten. This sequence joins TRBV7-8 and TRBJ2-3; D gene ambiguous. CDR3 size: 11 residues. V lost 4 bases and J lost 6, with 5 bases in between. In germline, CDR1 is SGHVS, CDR2 FQNEAQ. The CDR3 loop is CASSSVDTQYF. The CDR3 DNA sequence: TGTGCCAGCAGCTCTGTTGATACGCAGTATTTT.

This clonotype was observed at least ten times. The rearrangement uses TRBV12-3 or TRBV12-4 and TRBJ1-5; tentative D call: TRBD1 (6 bases). The CDR3 runs 15 residues. Trimming left V 6 bases short and J 3 bases short, with 15 bases between. The CDR3 reads CASSKTGQHNQPQHF. DNA of the CDR3: TGTGCCAGCAGCAAGACCGGACAGCACAATCAGCCCCAGCATTTT.

V usage is TRBV5-6 and J usage is TRBJ2-2, with D maybe TRBD1 (5 bases). Trimming took off 4 bases at V and 2 bases at J, with 15 bases between the two ends. Germline V CDR1 and CDR2: SGHDT, YYEEEE. The CDR3 is 16 residues long. The DNA of the CDR3 is TGTGCCAGCAGCCTGATGACAGCGCTTAACACCGGGGAGCTGTTTTTT. The encoded protein is CASSLMTALNTGELFF.

This chain connects TRBV20-1 to TRBJ1-1; 7 positions match TRBD1. This CDR3 region has 12 residues. Per germline, CDR1 DFQATT and CDR2 SNEGSKA (reference sequence). Trimming at V came to 1 base and at J to 8 bases, leaving 4 bases not matched to a gene. The DNA for the CDR3 is TGCAGTGCTAGAGTTCAGGGGGGAGAAGCTTTCTTT. Its translation is CSARVQGGEAFF.

The chain uses TRBV9 and TRBJ2-2; D is unclear. This CDR3 has 16 amino acids. Germline CDR1 and CDR2: SGDLS and YYNGEE. The V and J ends lost 0 bases and 7 bases respectively, with 16 bases between them. The DNA of the CDR3 is TGTGCCAGCAGCGTAGGAACGGGCCCAGGAAGCGGGGAGCTGTTTTTT. It yields the protein CASSVGTGPGSGELFF.

This clonotype was found many times. The gene calls are TRBV7-9 and TRBJ1-2; 7 positions agree with TRBD1. Germline CDR1 is SEHNR and CDR2 is FQNEAQ (reference sequence). The CDR3 is 13 amino acids. V shed 5 bases, J shed 6 bases, and the junction held 6 bases outside the gene matches. The CDR3 DNA follows: TGTGCCAGCAGCCTACAGGGGCGGAATGGCTACACCTTC. This translates into CASSLQGRNGYTF.

This clonotype was seen ten or more times. The chain couples TRBV7-2 to TRBJ1-2; possibly TRBD1 for D (5 bases). The germline gives CDR1 SGHTA, CDR2 FQGNSA. CDR3 length: 14 residues. Trimming removed 2 bases from V and 6 bases from J, with 13 bases in between. In nucleotides, the CDR3 is TGTGCCAGCAGCTTAAGTCATTGGGGCGATGGCTACACCTTC. This codes for CASSLSHWGDGYTF. The full variable domain, completed using reference TRBV7-2 and TRBJ1-2, is GAGVSQSPSNKVTEKGKDVELRCDPISGHTALYWYRQSLGQGLEFLIYFQGNSAPDKSGLPSDRFSAERTGGSVSTLTIQRTQQEDSAVYLCASSLSHWGDGYTFGSGTRLTVV.

This clonotype came up many times. The genes are TRBV29-1 and TRBJ2-5; D gene ambiguous. The CDR3 sequence is 12 residues long. The V end lost 4 bases, the J end lost 4 bases, and 10 bases lay between the germline ends. Germline V lookup: CDR1 SQVTM, CDR2 ANQGSEA. CDR3 sequence: CSVVPAIETQYF. CDR3 coding DNA: TGCAGCGTTGTTCCGGCTATAGAGACCCAGTACTTC. Full variable domain (missing parts from reference TRBV29-1 and TRBJ2-5): SAVISQKPSRDICQRGTSLTIQCQVDSQVTMMFWYRQQPGQSLTLIATANQGSEATYESGFVIDKFPISRPNLTFSTLTVSNMSPEDSSIYLCSVVPAIETQYFGPGTRLLVL.

This clonotype occurred once. A much more abundant neighbour one base away suggests this may be a read error. The V and J genes are TRBV29-1 and TRBJ2-5; possible D gene TRBD2, 5 bases. Trimming left V 7 bases short and J 0 bases short, with 9 bases between. The CDR3 consists of 12 residues. Per germline, CDR1 SQVTM and CDR2 ANQGSEA. Here the CDR3 DNA reads TGCAGCGGTCCGGACTACCAAGAGACCCAGTACTTC. Amino acid sequence: CSGPDYQETQYF. Full variable domain (rest looked up from reference TRBV29-1 and TRBJ2-5): SAVISQKPSRDICQRGTSLTIQCQVDSQVTMMFWYRQQPGQSLTLIATANQGSEATYESGFVIDKFPISRPNLTFSTLTVSNMSPEDSSIYLCSGPDYQETQYFGPGTRLLVL.